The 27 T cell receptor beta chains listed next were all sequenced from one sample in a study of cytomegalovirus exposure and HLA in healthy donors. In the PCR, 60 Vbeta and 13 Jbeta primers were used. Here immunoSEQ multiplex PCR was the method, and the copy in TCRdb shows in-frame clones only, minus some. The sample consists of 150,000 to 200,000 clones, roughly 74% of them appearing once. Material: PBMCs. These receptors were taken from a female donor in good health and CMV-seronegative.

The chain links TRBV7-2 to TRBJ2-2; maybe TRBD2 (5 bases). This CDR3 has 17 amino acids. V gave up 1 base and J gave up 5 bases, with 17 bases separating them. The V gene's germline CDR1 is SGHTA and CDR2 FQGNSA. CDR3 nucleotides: TGTGCCAGCAGCTTAGTAGACTTCGGACTGACAACCGGGGAGCTGTTTTTT. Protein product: CASSLVDFGLTTGELFF.

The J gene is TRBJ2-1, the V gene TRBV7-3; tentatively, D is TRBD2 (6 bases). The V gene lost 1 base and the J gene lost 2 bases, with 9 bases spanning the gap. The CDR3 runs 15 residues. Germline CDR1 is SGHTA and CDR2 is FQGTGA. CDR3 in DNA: TGTGCCAGCAGCTTAAACGGGAGCCCCTACAATGAGCAGTTCTTC. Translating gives CASSLNGSPYNEQFF.

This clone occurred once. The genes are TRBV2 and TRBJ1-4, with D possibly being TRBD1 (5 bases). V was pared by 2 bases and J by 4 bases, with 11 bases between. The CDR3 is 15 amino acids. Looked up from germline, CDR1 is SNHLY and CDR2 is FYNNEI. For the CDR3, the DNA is TGTGCCAGCAGTGAACAGGGACTAGGTAATGAAAAACTGTTTTTT. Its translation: CASSEQGLGNEKLFF. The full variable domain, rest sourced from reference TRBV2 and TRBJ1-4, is EPEVTQTPSHQVTQMGQEVILRCVPISNHLYFYWYRQILGQKVEFLVSFYNNEISEKSEIFDDQFSVERPDGSNFTLKIRSTKLEDSAMYFCASSEQGLGNEKLFFGSGTQLSVL.

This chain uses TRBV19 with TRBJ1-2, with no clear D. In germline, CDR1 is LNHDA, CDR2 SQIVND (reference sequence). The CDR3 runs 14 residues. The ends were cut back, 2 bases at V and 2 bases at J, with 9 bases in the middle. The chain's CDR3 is CASSIRAFNYGYTF. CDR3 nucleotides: TGTGCCAGTAGTATACGAGCGTTCAACTATGGCTACACCTTC.

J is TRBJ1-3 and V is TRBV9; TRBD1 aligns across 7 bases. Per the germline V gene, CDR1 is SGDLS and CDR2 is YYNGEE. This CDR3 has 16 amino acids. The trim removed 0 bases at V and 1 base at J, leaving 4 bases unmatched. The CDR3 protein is CASSVGTGTSGNTIYF. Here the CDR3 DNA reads TGTGCCAGCAGCGTAGGGACAGGTACTTCTGGAAACACCATATATTTT.

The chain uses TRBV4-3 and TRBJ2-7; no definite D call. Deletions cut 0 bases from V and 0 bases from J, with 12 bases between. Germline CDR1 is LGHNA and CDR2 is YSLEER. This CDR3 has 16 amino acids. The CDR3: CASSQEFRHSSYEQYF. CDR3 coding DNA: TGCGCCAGCAGCCAAGAATTTAGGCACAGCTCCTACGAGCAGTACTTC.

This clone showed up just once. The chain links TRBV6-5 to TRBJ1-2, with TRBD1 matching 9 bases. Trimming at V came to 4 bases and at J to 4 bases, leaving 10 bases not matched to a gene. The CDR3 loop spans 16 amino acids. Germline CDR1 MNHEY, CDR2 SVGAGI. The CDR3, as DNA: TGTGCCAGCAGTTCCTCCGGGACAGGGCTTTCCTATGGCTACACCTTC. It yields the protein CASSSSGTGLSYGYTF.

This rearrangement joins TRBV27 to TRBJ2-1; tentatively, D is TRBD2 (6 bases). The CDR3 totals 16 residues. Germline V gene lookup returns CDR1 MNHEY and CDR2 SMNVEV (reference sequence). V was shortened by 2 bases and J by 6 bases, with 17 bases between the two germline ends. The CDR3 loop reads CASSLRTGVGGNEQFF. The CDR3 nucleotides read TGTGCCAGCAGTTTACGGACGGGAGTCGGGGGCAATGAGCAGTTCTTC.

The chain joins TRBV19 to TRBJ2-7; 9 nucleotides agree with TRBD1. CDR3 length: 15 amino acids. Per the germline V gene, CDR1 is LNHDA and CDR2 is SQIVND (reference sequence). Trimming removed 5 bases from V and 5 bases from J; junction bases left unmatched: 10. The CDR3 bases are TGTGCCAGTAGTCCCGGGACAGGGAAGGTGAACGAGCAGTACTTC. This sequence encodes CASSPGTGKVNEQYF.

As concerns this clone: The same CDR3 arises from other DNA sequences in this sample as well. Here the CDR3 DNA reads TGTGCCAGCAGCTTGGGGGGCGGTGGGACTGAAGCTTTCTTT. The encoded protein is CASSLGGGGTEAFF. The chain joins TRBV5-4 to TRBJ1-1; TRBD1 might be the D (5 bases). The CDR3 is made up of 14 amino acids. Germline V gene lookup returns CDR1 SGHNT and CDR2 YYREEE (reference sequence). V shed 0 bases and J shed 5 bases, with 11 bases lying between them.

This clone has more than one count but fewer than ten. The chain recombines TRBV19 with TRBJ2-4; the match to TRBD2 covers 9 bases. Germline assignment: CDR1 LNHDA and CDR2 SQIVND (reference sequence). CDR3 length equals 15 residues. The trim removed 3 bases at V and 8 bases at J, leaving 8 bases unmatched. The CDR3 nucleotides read TGTGCCAGTAGTATGGGACTGGGACTAGCTGACATTCAGTACTTC. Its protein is CASSMGLGLADIQYF. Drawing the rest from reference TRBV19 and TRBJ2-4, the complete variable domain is DGGITQSPKYLFRKEGQNVTLSCEQNLNHDAMYWYRQDPGQGLRLIYYSQIVNDFQKGDIAEGYSVSREKKESFPLTVTSAQKNPTAFYLCASSMGLGLADIQYFGAGTRLSVL.

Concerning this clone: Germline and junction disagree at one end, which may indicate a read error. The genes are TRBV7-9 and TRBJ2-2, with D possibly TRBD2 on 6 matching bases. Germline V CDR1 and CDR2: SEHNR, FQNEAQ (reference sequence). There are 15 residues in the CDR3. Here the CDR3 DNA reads TGTTCCAGCAGCCCGACTAGTCGTGGCACCGGGGAGCTGTTTTTT. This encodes CSSSPTSRGTGELFF.

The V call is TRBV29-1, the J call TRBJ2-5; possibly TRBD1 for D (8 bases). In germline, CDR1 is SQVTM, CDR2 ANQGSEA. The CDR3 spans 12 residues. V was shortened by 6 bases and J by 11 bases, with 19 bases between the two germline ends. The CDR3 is CSVAGQGGEQYF. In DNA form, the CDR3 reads TGCAGCGTGGCTGGACAGGGAGGGGAGCAGTACTTC.

CDR3 DNA: TGTGCCAGCAGTAGGACAGGGAGAGGACGCTATGGCTACACCTTC. It codes for CASSRTGRGRYGYTF. The V and J genes are TRBV2 and TRBJ1-2; 8 positions agree with TRBD1. The CDR3 totals 15 residues. The ends lost 5 bases at V and 4 bases at J; junction bases unmatched: 9. Germline CDR1 and CDR2: SNHLY and FYNNEI. The full variable domain, rest sourced from reference TRBV2 and TRBJ1-2, is EPEVTQTPSHQVTQMGQEVILRCVPISNHLYFYWYRQILGQKVEFLVSFYNNEISEKSEIFDDQFSVERPDGSNFTLKIRSTKLEDSAMYFCASSRTGRGRYGYTFGSGTRLTVV.

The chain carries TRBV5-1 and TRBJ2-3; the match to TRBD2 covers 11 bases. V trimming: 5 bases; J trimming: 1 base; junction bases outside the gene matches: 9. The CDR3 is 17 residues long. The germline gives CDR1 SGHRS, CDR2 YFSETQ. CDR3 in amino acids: CASSRALAGVGTDTQYF. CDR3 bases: TGCGCCAGCAGTCGGGCACTAGCGGGAGTGGGCACAGATACGCAGTATTTT.

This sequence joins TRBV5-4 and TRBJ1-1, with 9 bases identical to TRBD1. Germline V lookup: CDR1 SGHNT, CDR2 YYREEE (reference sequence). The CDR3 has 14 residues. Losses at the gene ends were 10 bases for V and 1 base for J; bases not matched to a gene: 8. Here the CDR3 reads CAARTGAKNTEAFF. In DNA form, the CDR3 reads TGTGCCGCTAGGACAGGGGCAAAGAACACTGAAGCTTTCTTT.

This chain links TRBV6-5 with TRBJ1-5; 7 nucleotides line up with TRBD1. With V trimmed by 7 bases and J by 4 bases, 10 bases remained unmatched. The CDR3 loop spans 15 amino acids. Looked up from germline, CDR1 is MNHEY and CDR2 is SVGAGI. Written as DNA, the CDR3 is TGTGCCAGCAAGGCTGCCGGGACAGATAATCAGCCCCAGCATTTT. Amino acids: CASKAAGTDNQPQHF.

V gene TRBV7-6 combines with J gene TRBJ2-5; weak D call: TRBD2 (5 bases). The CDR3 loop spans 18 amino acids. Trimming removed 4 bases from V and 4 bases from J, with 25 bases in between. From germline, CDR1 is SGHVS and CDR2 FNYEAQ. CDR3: CASSSLSPQLGRVETQYF. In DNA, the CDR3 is TGTGCCAGCAGCTCTCTGTCCCCCCAACTAGGAAGGGTAGAGACCCAGTACTTC.

This CDR3 is CASSSGLAETTPQYF. CDR3 in DNA: TGTGCCAGCAGCTCGGGACTAGCGGAAACTACCCCCCAGTACTTC. The chain couples TRBV7-2 to TRBJ2-5; 11 bases match TRBD2. CDR3 length: 15 amino acids. Germline V gene data show CDR1 as SGHTA and CDR2 as FQGNSA. V lost 4 bases and J lost 9; bases outside the gene matches: 10.

Here the CDR3 reads CARGGARGNEKLFF. The CDR3 bases are TGTGCCCGGGGAGGGGCCCGGGGTAATGAAAAACTGTTTTTT. The rearrangement joins TRBV30 to TRBJ1-4; maybe TRBD1 (5 bases). This CDR3 has 14 residues. Germline lookup yields CDR1 GTSNPN and CDR2 SVGIG (reference sequence). V gave up 8 bases and J gave up 4 bases, with 17 bases separating them. Combining the CDR3 with reference TRBV30 and TRBJ1-4 gives the whole variable domain SQTIHQWPATLVQPVGSPLSLECTVEGTSNPNLYWYRQAAGRGLQLLFYSVGIGQISSEVPQNLSASRPQDRQFILSSKKLLLSDSGFYLCARGGARGNEKLFFGSGTQLSVL.

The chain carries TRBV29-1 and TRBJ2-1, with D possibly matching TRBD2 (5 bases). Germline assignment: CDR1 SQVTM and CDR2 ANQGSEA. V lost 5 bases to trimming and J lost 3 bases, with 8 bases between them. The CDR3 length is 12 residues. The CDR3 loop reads CSVTGGYNEQFF. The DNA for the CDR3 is TGCAGCGTTACCGGAGGCTACAATGAGCAGTTCTTC.

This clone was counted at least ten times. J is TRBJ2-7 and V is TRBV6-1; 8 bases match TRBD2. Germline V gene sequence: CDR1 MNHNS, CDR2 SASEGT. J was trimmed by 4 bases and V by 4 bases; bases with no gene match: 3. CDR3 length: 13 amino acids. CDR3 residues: CASSVASGYEQYF. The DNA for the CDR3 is TGTGCCAGCAGTGTCGCTAGCGGGTACGAGCAGTACTTC.

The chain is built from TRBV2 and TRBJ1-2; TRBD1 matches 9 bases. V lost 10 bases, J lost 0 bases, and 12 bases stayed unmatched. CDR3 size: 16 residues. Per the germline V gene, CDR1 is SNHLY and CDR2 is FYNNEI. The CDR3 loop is CANLIGQGRANYGYTF. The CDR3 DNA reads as TGTGCCAACCTTATAGGACAGGGGCGAGCTAACTATGGCTACACCTTC.

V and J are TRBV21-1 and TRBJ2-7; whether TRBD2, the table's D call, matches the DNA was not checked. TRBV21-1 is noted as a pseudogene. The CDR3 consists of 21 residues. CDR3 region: CASSTLWLAGEAQCSVYEQYF. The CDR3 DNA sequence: TGTGCCAGCAGCACTCTTTGGCTAGCGGGAGAGGCCCAATGCTCTGTTTACGAGCAGTACTTC.

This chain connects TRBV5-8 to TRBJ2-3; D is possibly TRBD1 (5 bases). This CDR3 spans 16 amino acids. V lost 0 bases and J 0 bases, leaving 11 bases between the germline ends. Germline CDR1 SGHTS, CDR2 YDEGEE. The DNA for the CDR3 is TGTGCCAGCAGCTTGGGACAGCCTTTCAGCACAGATACGCAGTATTTT. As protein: CASSLGQPFSTDTQYF.

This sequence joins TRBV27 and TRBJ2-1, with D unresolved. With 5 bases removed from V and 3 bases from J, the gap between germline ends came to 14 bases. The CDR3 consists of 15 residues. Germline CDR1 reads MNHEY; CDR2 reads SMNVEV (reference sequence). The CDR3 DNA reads TGTGCCAGCAGTCCCCTTTTGCGGAGCTACAATGAGCAGTTCTTC. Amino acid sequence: CASSPLLRSYNEQFF.

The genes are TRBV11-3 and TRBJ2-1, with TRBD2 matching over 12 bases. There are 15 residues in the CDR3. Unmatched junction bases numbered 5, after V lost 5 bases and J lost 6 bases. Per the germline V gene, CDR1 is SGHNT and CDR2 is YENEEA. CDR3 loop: CASSRTSGEPNEQFF. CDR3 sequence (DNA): TGTGCCAGCAGCAGGACTAGCGGGGAACCCAATGAGCAGTTCTTC.